The subject of this entry is one T cell receptor beta chain. This clone may be a read error of a much larger clone one base away. The authors took blood RNA from unsorted whole blood and also extracted germline DNA. The data are from a study of tumor-infiltrating lymphocytes in primary liver carcinoma. Germline assignment: CDR1 LGHNA and CDR2 YSLEER. The CDR3 length is 14 residues. Making TCR beta cDNA involved 400 to 600 ng total RNA and a constant-region primer. Three-round nested multiplex PCR performed with slightly modified ARM-PCR produced the TCR beta libraries. Running roughly 10 cycles apiece, the first two PCR rounds relied on TRBV1-TRBV30 forward primers together with a C-beta reverse primer. TCRdb itself ran the multiplex PCR reads through MiXCR, one entry per CDR3 protein. The data show 330,000 or so distinct CDR3 sequences, less than 75% seen once.

This clonotype was sampled from a man in his forties with primary liver carcinoma and hepatitis B virus infection. The sequenced sample was peripheral blood. V and J are TRBV4-3 and TRBJ2-5, with TRBD2 identical over 7 bases. In nucleotides, the CDR3 is TGCGCCAGCAGCCAAGGACTAGCACGGGAGACCAAGTACTTC. Its protein product is CASSQGLARETKYF.